The present T cell receptor beta chain was sequenced within a study of blood T cell repertoires in COVID-19. Study background: COVID-19 samples, acute and convalescent, were from the United States, Italy and Spain. The analysed material was cDNA or gDNA that came from T cells, B-cell-depleted T cells, or PBMCs.

The CDR3 runs 15 residues. V trimming: 1 base; J trimming: 8 bases; junction bases outside the gene matches: 5. Germline values: CDR1 SSHAT, CDR2 FNYEAQ (reference sequence). Original methodology: Amplifying reference gene primers gave estimates of nucleated cell counts. The assay was immunoSEQ multiplex PCR, and TCRdb's table has in-frame clones only and misses some. From that table come the V and J calls and clone size; the DNA was used to work out D and trimming. There are over 200,000 clones in the sample; approximately 89% occur only once, and over 2% lies in the top ten. This clonotype originated in a woman in her fifties or sixties with acute or convalescent COVID-19. The J gene is TRBJ2-1, the V gene TRBV7-7; 10 bases agree with TRBD2. Input material: peripheral blood. CDR3 DNA sequence: TGTGCCAGCAGCTTAGGGCTAGCGGGAGTGGATGAGCAGTTCTTC. As protein: CASSLGLAGVDEQFF.